These 14 T cell receptor beta chains came from one sample sequenced in a study of low-dose radiotherapy and immunotherapy resistance in tumors. Alpha- and beta-chain coverage of first-strand cDNA came from TRAV- and TRBV-specific primers. Over roughly 18 PCR cycles, TCRs were amplified from a constant-region primer and V-primer adapter. TCRdb reprocessed the reads with MiXCR, giving one entry per CDR3 protein. This sample has approximately 46,000 distinct CDR3 sequences, with approximately 26% found just once. Time point reported: after trial treatment. Documented treatment: LDRT plus nivolumab, ipilimumab, low-dose cyclophosphamide and aspirin (RACIN trial). The sequencing here drew on PBMCs, taken after low-dose radiotherapy plus immunotherapy. The receptors come from a male donor with prostate cancer.

This clonotype was seen many times. Here the CDR3 reads CASSGANEQFF. The CDR3 bases are TGTGCCAGCAGCGGGGCCAATGAGCAGTTCTTC. The gene calls are TRBV9 and TRBJ2-1; D is ambiguous. Trimming pared 3 bases from V and 6 bases from J, leaving 4 bases between. The CDR3 sequence is 11 residues long. The V gene's germline CDR1 is SGDLS and CDR2 YYNGEE.

The table lists this clonotype with many counts. This sequence joins TRBV27 and TRBJ1-6; TRBD1 matches at 11 bases. V was pared by 9 bases and J by 7 bases, with 8 bases of the junction left unmatched. CDR1 is MNHEY, CDR2 SMNVEV, per germline (reference sequence). The CDR3 is made up of 15 amino acids. For the CDR3, the DNA is TGTGCCAGTGCCGGACAGGGGGCGTCCAATTCACCCCTCCACTTT. Residues: CASAGQGASNSPLHF.

This clonotype was seen many times. This chain connects TRBV11-3 to TRBJ2-1; 9 bases align to TRBD2. Germline CDR1 and CDR2: SGHNT and YENEEA. V gave up 0 bases and J gave up 10 bases; unmatched junction bases: 13. CDR3 length equals 17 residues. CDR3 DNA sequence: TGTGCCAGCAGCTTAGATTCCGGGACTAGCAGGTTCAGAGAGCAGTTCTTC. The encoded protein is CASSLDSGTSRFREQFF.

By frequency in the sample, this clonotype is medium-sized. The V and J genes are TRBV20-1 and TRBJ2-1; 8 bases align to TRBD2. V lost 6 bases and J lost 2; bases outside the gene matches: 9. Germline CDR1 is DFQATT and CDR2 is SNEGSKA (reference sequence). The CDR3 length is 15 residues. The CDR3: CSAPQREPPYNEQFF. Written as DNA, the CDR3 is TGCAGTGCCCCTCAGCGGGAGCCCCCCTACAATGAGCAGTTCTTC.

The chain carries TRBV3-1 and TRBJ2-1; D uncertain. This CDR3 spans 17 amino acids. The germline V gene encodes CDR1 LGHDT and CDR2 YNNKEL (reference sequence). The germline V and J ends were trimmed by 0 bases and 1 base, with 13 bases remaining between them. CDR3 nucleotides: TGTGCCAGCAGCCAAGATCGAGGCGGAACATCCTACAATGAGCAGTTCTTC. Its translation is CASSQDRGGTSYNEQFF.

This clonotype has a count of ten or more. The chain uses TRBV7-2 and TRBJ2-2; 8 nucleotides agree with TRBD2. V shed 6 bases and J 4 bases; nucleotides not matched to a gene: 10. CDR1 and CDR2 (germline): SGHTA, FQGNSA. The CDR3 runs to 16 residues. The CDR3 nucleotides read TGTGCCAGCAGTCAGGGTGGGCTAGCGGGCACCGGGGAGCTGTTTTTT. It codes for CASSQGGLAGTGELFF.

The sample holds a few counts of this clonotype. The rearrangement links TRBV12-3 or TRBV12-4 to TRBJ2-3, with D maybe TRBD2 (5 bases). V lost 10 bases and J lost 1, with 18 bases in between. This CDR3 contains 15 residues. CDR3 DNA: TGTGCCACCCGCCTCTCCAGCGGTGGCACAGATACGCAGTATTTT. This codes for CATRLSSGGTDTQYF.

Ten or more counts support this clonotype. The rearrangement uses TRBV30 and TRBJ2-7; no clear D. V was shortened by 0 bases and J by 6 bases, with 9 bases between the two germline ends. CDR1 is GTSNPN, CDR2 SVGIG, per germline (reference sequence). The CDR3 length is 12 residues. In DNA, the CDR3 is TGTGCCTGGAGTGTGGGTGTCGGCGAGCAGTACTTC. It codes for CAWSVGVGEQYF. Full variable domain (rest looked up from reference TRBV30 and TRBJ2-7): SQTIHQWPATLVQPVGSPLSLECTVEGTSNPNLYWYRQAAGRGLQLLFYSVGIGQISSEVPQNLSASRPQDRQFILSSKKLLLSDSGFYLCAWSVGVGEQYFGPGTRLTVT.

The chain uses TRBV5-1 and TRBJ1-1, with D possibly matching TRBD1 (5 bases). Trimming stripped 0 bases from V and 4 bases from J, with 13 bases between. Germline CDR1 SGHRS, CDR2 YFSETQ. CDR3 length: 15 residues. The CDR3 DNA reads as TGCGCCAGCAGCTTGGGGGATGTTGGGGCCACTGAAGCTTTCTTT. Residues: CASSLGDVGATEAFF.

Comments on this clonotype: A read error is likely, as this CDR3 ends without the conserved phenylalanine or tryptophan. V and J are TRBV28 and TRBJ2-1; D is uncertain. CDR3 length: 11 amino acids. Trimming stripped 5 bases from V and 4 bases from J, with 3 bases between. Per germline, CDR1 MDHEN and CDR2 SYDVKM. The CDR3 nucleotides are TGTGCCAGCAGTGTTTACAATGAGCAGTTCTTA. Its translation is CASSVYNEQFL.

This clonotype was found many times. V gene TRBV9 combines with J gene TRBJ2-2; 10 bases fit TRBD2. Trimming cost V 4 bases and J 6 bases; bases outside gene matches: 12. The CDR3 sequence is 17 residues long. Germline V CDR1 and CDR2: SGDLS, YYNGEE. The CDR3 is CASSPTGSGGAAGELFF. The CDR3 bases are TGTGCCAGCAGCCCCACCGGGAGCGGGGGGGCAGCCGGGGAGCTGTTTTTT.

The rearrangement links TRBV6-1 to TRBJ2-7; D possibly corresponds to TRBD1 (5 bases). The CDR3 runs 11 residues. The V and J ends lost 6 bases and 6 bases respectively, with 9 bases between them. From germline, CDR1 is MNHNS and CDR2 SASEGT. CDR3 loop: CASSDSIEQYF. DNA for the CDR3: TGTGCCAGCAGCGACAGCATCGAGCAGTACTTC.

A word on this clonotype: This likely came from a read error, as a far larger clone is one base away. The genes are TRBV3-1 and TRBJ2-4; TRBD1 is a possible D gene (7 bases). CDR1 LGHDT and CDR2 YNNKEL come from the germline V gene (reference sequence). The CDR3 sequence is 21 residues long. The CDR3 region is CASSQAEPQGGWGISKNVQYF. The CDR3 DNA reads as TGCGCCAGCAGTCAAGCAGAACCCCAGGGGGGTTGGGGTATATCCAAAAACGTTCAGTACTTC.

This clonotype was counted ten times or more. The rearrangement links TRBV14 to TRBJ2-1, with D possibly TRBD2 on 6 matching bases. CDR1 SGHDN and CDR2 FVKESK come from the germline V gene. The CDR3 is 14 residues long. V lost 4 bases and J lost 12, with 19 bases in between. Here the CDR3 reads CASSPGSSRKRQFF. CDR3 coding DNA: TGTGCCAGCAGCCCCGGGAGTTCAAGGAAGAGGCAGTTCTTC.